This section outlines one TCR beta chain sequence together with its context. Its target is unknown. PCR amplification relied on 60 Vbeta primers (plus 13 Jbeta primers). Authors' methods: Around 83 million unique TCR beta chains, 9 million to 11 million shared, were counted in a later analysis. This table comes from immunoSEQ multiplex PCR, and its TCRdb copy is limited to in-frame clones, with some not included. The DNA gave D and trimming, while V, J and clone size come from that table. The sample carries about 170,000 clones, 80% to 90% recorded once. V lost 0 bases to trimming and J lost 4 bases, with 6 bases between them. The germline V gene encodes CDR1 LGHNA and CDR2 YSLEER. CDR3 length equals 13 residues. This sample is part of a study of cytomegalovirus exposure and HLA in healthy donors. General observations from the study: A later examination showed that TCR association rates differed by HLA locus, with DRB1 most and HLA-C fewest.

The sequencing input was PBMCs. This TCR derives from a male donor in good health and CMV-seronegative. This sequence joins TRBV4-3 and TRBJ2-5; D not resolved. CDR3: CASSQDRGETQYF. The CDR3, as DNA: TGCGCCAGCAGCCAAGATCGAGGAGAGACCCAGTACTTC.